The 17 T cell receptor beta chains reported below all come from one sample, sequenced in a study of beta chain features in type 1 diabetes. Study-wide results and limits: For Type 1 diabetes patients, all four CD4+ subsets carried TCRB CDR3s that were moderately but significantly shorter.

No antigen is known for these receptors. Every bit of the isolated RNA underwent reverse transcription, so sequencing read expressed TCRB transcripts. Sequencing was performed with immunoSEQ multiplex PCR; in TCRdb, only in-frame clones are kept and a portion is missing. The sample lists some 350,000 clones; 8.5% to 10% were seen once. Specimen: central memory CD4+ T cells from blood. The receptors stem from a man aged 30 to 39 with type 1 diabetes.

The V and J genes are TRBV4-1 and TRBJ2-3; 7 positions match TRBD1. Germline CDR1 MGHRA, CDR2 YSYEKL. The ends lost 4 bases at V and 2 bases at J; junction bases unmatched: 6. The CDR3 spans 15 residues. The CDR3 sequence is CASSLGQASTDTQYF. CDR3 DNA sequence: TGCGCCAGCAGCCTCGGACAGGCGTCCACAGATACGCAGTATTTT.

The rearrangement joins TRBV14 to TRBJ2-1; D might be TRBD2 (6 bases). V gave up 5 bases and J gave up 6 bases, with 11 bases separating them. This CDR3 comprises 13 residues. Germline CDR1 is SGHDN and CDR2 is FVKESK. CDR3 protein: CASSAQRANEQFF. Here the CDR3 DNA reads TGTGCCAGCAGCGCCCAGCGGGCCAATGAGCAGTTCTTC. Filled out from reference TRBV14 and TRBJ2-1, the complete variable domain reads EAGVTQFPSHSVIEKGQTVTLRCDPISGHDNLYWYRRVMGKEIKFLLHFVKESKQDESGMPNNRFLAERTGGTYSTLKVQPAELEDSGVYFCASSAQRANEQFFGPGTRLTVL.

V and J are TRBV4-1 and TRBJ1-2, with 7 bases fitting TRBD1. V lost 1 base to trimming and J lost 8 bases; unmatched junction nucleotides: 10. Germline V gene sequence: CDR1 MGHRA, CDR2 YSYEKL. The CDR3 runs 15 residues. CDR3 in amino acids: CASSQGVAGGDGYTF. The DNA for the CDR3 is TGCGCCAGCAGCCAAGGTGTGGCAGGGGGAGACGGCTACACCTTC.

This clone was detected only a few times. The chain recombines TRBV7-9 with TRBJ2-7; a weak D match, TRBD2 (5 bases). CDR3 size: 14 residues. CDR1 is SEHNR and CDR2 is FQNEAQ in the germline V gene (reference sequence). V dropped 3 bases and J dropped 2 bases, with 11 bases sitting between them. The CDR3 sequence: CASSFDNGAYEQYF. In nucleotides, the CDR3 is TGTGCCAGCAGCTTTGACAACGGGGCCTACGAGCAGTACTTC.

V and J are TRBV7-3 and TRBJ2-3, with 9 positions matching TRBD1. Germline-derived CDR1 and CDR2 are SGHTA and FQGTGA. The CDR3 runs 14 residues. Losses at the gene ends were 5 bases for V and 4 bases for J; bases not matched to a gene: 4. In nucleotides, the CDR3 is TGTGCCAGCAGCCAGACAGGGGGAGCAGATACGCAGTATTTT. Protein product: CASSQTGGADTQYF.

The genes are TRBV7-8 and TRBJ1-1; D not certain. The V and J ends lost 7 bases and 1 base respectively, with 13 bases between them. Germline loops: CDR1 SGHVS, CDR2 FQNEAQ. The CDR3 totals 14 residues. CDR3 DNA sequence: TGTGCCAGCATGGAGGGCAGGAAGAACACTGAAGCTTTCTTT. It specifies CASMEGRKNTEAFF.

This clone showed up many times. The chain recombines TRBV7-2 with TRBJ2-4, with TRBD2 matching 7 bases. V trimming: 3 bases; J trimming: 7 bases; junction bases outside the gene matches: 9. Germline-derived CDR1 and CDR2 are SGHTA and FQGNSA. The CDR3 loop spans 15 amino acids. The CDR3 bases are TGTGCCAGCAGCTTCTCCTCGGGAGGTGGGAACATTCAGTACTTC. Translating gives CASSFSSGGGNIQYF.

The chain is built from TRBV19 and TRBJ1-5; TRBD1 matches 10 bases. The V segment lost 8 bases and the J segment 5 bases; nucleotides outside the gene matches: 3. The CDR3 contains 13 residues. CDR1 is LNHDA, CDR2 SQIVND, per germline (reference sequence). The CDR3 loop reads CASRDRGYQPQHF. CDR3 nucleotide sequence: TGTGCCAGTCGGGACAGGGGTTATCAGCCCCAGCATTTT. Combining the CDR3 with reference TRBV19 and TRBJ1-5 gives the whole variable domain DGGITQSPKYLFRKEGQNVTLSCEQNLNHDAMYWYRQDPGQGLRLIYYSQIVNDFQKGDIAEGYSVSREKKESFPLTVTSAQKNPTAFYLCASRDRGYQPQHFGDGTRLSIL.

For this clone: Relative to the germline gene, one junction end is altered; a read error may explain this. This chain links TRBV2 with TRBJ2-5, with 7 bases identical to TRBD1. The CDR3 has 15 residues. The germline CDR1 and CDR2 sequences are SNHLY and FYNNEI. CDR3 nucleotide sequence: TGTGCCAGCAGTGAATCAACCTACAGGGGAGAGACCCGGTACTTC. Amino acids: CASSESTYRGETRYF. The complete variable domain, with remaining parts taken from reference TRBV2 and TRBJ2-5, reads EPEVTQTPSHQVTQMGQEVILRCVPISNHLYFYWYRQILGQKVEFLVSFYNNEISEKSEIFDDQFSVERPDGSNFTLKIRSTKLEDSAMYFCASSESTYRGETRYFGPGTRLLVL.

The chain employs TRBV11-2 and TRBJ2-7; TRBD1 agrees at 9 bases. The CDR3 consists of 19 residues. Germline V CDR1 and CDR2: SGHAT, FQNNGV. The V and J ends lost 5 bases and 2 bases, in that order; junction bases with no gene match: 19. The CDR3 DNA sequence: TGTGCCAGCAGCCTATCTTCGGGACAGGGAAACCTCGTCCCCTACGAGCAGTACTTC. It specifies CASSLSSGQGNLVPYEQYF.

In this sample, this clone turned up a few times. The chain is built from TRBV6-6 and TRBJ2-6; D is ambiguous. Germline V gene lookup returns CDR1 MNHNY and CDR2 SVGAGI (reference sequence). The CDR3 has 16 amino acids. V was shortened by 6 bases and J by 0 bases, with 12 bases between the two germline ends. CDR3 nucleotide sequence: TGTGCCAGCAGCGAGGATAGTTACTCTGGGGCCAACGTCCTGACTTTC. This encodes CASSEDSYSGANVLTF.

This clone was detected only a few times. The chain uses TRBV27 and TRBJ2-5; D ambiguous. Per the germline V gene, CDR1 is MNHEY and CDR2 is SMNVEV (reference sequence). This CDR3 comprises 14 residues. V was pared by 5 bases and J by 2 bases, with 12 bases between. The CDR3 sequence: CASSPLIGQETQYF. As DNA, the CDR3 is TGTGCCAGCAGTCCCCTCATTGGACAAGAGACCCAGTACTTC.

This clone occurred a few times. This rearrangement joins TRBV28 to TRBJ1-2, with D perhaps matching TRBD1 (5 bases). Germline V CDR1 and CDR2: MDHEN, SYDVKM. The V and J ends lost 6 bases and 2 bases respectively, with 16 bases between them. This CDR3 is built from 15 residues. CDR3 bases: TGTGCCAGCAGCACCCTGGGGGTCCTCAACTATGGCTACACCTTC. As protein: CASSTLGVLNYGYTF.

This clone was seen only a few times. The chain employs TRBV19 and TRBJ1-1; 9 positions match TRBD1. Trimming took 6 bases from V and 4 from J; bases not matched to a gene: 12. Germline loops: CDR1 LNHDA, CDR2 SQIVND (reference sequence). This CDR3 comprises 16 residues. The CDR3 DNA follows: TGTGCCAGTAGCCCAAACCCGGGACAGGGTAGCACTGAAGCTTTCTTT. It encodes CASSPNPGQGSTEAFF. Full variable domain (rest looked up from reference TRBV19 and TRBJ1-1): DGGITQSPKYLFRKEGQNVTLSCEQNLNHDAMYWYRQDPGQGLRLIYYSQIVNDFQKGDIAEGYSVSREKKESFPLTVTSAQKNPTAFYLCASSPNPGQGSTEAFFGQGTRLTVV.

The chain joins TRBV4-2 to TRBJ2-7; 8 bases align to TRBD1. With 4 bases clipped from V and 3 bases from J, the junction kept 11 bases outside the gene matches. Germline values: CDR1 LGHNA, CDR2 YNFKEQ. This CDR3 has 16 amino acids. DNA of the CDR3: TGTGCCAGCAGCCCGGCGGTTGACAGGGGAAGCTACGAGCAGTACTTC. Protein product: CASSPAVDRGSYEQYF.

V gene TRBV6-6 combines with J gene TRBJ1-1; no clear D. Deletions cut 5 bases from V and 1 base from J, with 8 bases between. The CDR3 is made up of 13 amino acids. Per the germline V gene, CDR1 is MNHNY and CDR2 is SVGAGI (reference sequence). The DNA for the CDR3 is TGTGCCAGCAGTCCTGCAACGAACACTGAAGCTTTCTTT. It yields the protein CASSPATNTEAFF.

The J gene is TRBJ2-3, the V gene TRBV28, with 8 bases identical to TRBD1. The germline gives CDR1 MDHEN, CDR2 SYDVKM. J lost 0 bases, V lost 5 bases, and 7 bases had no gene match. The CDR3 is made up of 16 amino acids. The CDR3 spells CASSRLTGDSTDTQYF. CDR3 coding DNA: TGTGCCAGCAGTCGTTTGACAGGGGATAGCACAGATACGCAGTATTTT.